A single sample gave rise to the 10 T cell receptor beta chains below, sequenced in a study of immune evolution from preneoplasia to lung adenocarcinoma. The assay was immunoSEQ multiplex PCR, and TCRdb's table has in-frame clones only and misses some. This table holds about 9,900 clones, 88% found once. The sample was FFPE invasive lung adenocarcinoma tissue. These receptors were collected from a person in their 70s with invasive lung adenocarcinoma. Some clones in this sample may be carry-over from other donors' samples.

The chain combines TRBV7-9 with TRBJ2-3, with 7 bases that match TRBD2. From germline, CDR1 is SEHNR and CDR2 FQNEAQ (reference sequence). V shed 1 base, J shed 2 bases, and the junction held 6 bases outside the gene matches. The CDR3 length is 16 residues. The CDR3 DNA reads TGTGCCAGCAGCTTAGGGGCTAGCGGAAACACAGATACGCAGTATTTT. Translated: CASSLGASGNTDTQYF.

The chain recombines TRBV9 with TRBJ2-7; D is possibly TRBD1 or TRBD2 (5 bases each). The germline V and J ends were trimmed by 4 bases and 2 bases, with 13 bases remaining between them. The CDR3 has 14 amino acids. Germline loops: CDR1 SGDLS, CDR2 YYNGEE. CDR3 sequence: CASSLGTVPYEQYF. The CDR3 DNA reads TGTGCCAGCAGCCTCGGGACGGTACCCTACGAGCAGTACTTC.

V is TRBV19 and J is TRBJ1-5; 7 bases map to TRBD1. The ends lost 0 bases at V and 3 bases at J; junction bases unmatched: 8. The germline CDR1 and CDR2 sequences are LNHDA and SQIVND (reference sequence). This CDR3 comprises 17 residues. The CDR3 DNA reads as TGTGCCAGTAGTATAGATCTATCCAGGGGGTACAATCAGCCCCAGCATTTT. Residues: CASSIDLSRGYNQPQHF.

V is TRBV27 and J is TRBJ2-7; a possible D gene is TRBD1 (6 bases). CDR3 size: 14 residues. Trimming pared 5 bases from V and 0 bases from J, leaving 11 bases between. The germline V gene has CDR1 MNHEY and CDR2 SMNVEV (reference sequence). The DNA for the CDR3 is TGTGCCAGCAGTCTCCGGGACAACTCCTACGAGCAGTACTTC. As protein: CASSLRDNSYEQYF.

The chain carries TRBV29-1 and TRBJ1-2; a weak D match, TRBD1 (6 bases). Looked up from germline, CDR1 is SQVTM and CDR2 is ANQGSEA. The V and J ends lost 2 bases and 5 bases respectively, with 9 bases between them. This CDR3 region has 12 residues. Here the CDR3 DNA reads TGCAGCGTTGAACGAACAGGGTATGGCTACACCTTC. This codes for CSVERTGYGYTF.

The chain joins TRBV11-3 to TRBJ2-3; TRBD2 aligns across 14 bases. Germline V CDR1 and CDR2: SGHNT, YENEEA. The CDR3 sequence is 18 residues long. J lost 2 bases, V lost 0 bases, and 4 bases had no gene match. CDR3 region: CASSLDPTSGRVTDTQYF. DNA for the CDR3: TGTGCCAGCAGCTTAGATCCGACTAGCGGGAGGGTCACAGATACGCAGTATTTT.

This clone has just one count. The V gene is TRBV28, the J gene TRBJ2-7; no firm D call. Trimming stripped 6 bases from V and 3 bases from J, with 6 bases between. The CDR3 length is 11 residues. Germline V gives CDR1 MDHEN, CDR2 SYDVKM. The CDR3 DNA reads TGTGCCAGCAGGGGATACTACGAGCAGTACTTC. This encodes CASRGYYEQYF. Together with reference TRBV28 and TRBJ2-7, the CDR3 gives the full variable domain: DVKVTQSSRYLVKRTGEKVFLECVQDMDHENMFWYRQDPGLGLRLIYFSYDVKMKEKGDIPEGYSVSREKKERFSLILESASTNQTSMYLCASRGYYEQYFGPGTRLTVT.

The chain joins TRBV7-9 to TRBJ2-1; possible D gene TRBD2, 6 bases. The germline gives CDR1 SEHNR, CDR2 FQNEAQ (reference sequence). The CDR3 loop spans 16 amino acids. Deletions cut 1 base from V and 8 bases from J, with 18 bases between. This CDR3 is CASSLGLGGKSDEQFF. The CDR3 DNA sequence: TGTGCCAGCAGCTTAGGACTAGGTGGGAAGTCGGATGAGCAGTTCTTC.

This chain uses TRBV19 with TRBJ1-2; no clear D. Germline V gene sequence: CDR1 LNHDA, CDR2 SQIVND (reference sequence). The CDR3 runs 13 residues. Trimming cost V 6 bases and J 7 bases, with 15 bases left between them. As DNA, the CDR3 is TGTGCCAGTAGAGCCACGGTCTTGGGTGGCTACACCTTC. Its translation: CASRATVLGGYTF.

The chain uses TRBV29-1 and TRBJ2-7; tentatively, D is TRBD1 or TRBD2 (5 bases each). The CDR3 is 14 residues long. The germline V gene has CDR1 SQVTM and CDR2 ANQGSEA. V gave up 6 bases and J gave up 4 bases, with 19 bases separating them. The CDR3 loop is CSVSPGTGQYEQYF. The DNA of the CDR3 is TGCAGCGTCTCCCCCGGGACGGGTCAATACGAGCAGTACTTC.